The T cell receptor (beta chain) described here comes from a study of cytomegalovirus exposure and HLA in healthy donors. A multiplex PCR was run with 60 Vbeta primers and 13 Jbeta primers. Measured with immunoSEQ multiplex PCR; TCRdb has only the in-frame clones, and not every one. The sample lists around 130,000 clones; roughly four fifths were seen once. The CDR3 spans 13 residues. The V gene lost 5 bases and the J gene lost 4 bases, with 10 bases spanning the gap. The V gene's germline CDR1 is SGHRS and CDR2 YFSETQ. The TCR was taken from a woman aged 50 to 60 in good health and CMV-seronegative. The V gene is TRBV5-1, the J gene TRBJ1-5; D gene uncertain. The sample taken for sequencing was PBMCs. CDR3 coding DNA: TGCGCCAGCAGGGTAAGCGAAAATCAGCCCCAGCATTTT. Its protein is CASRVSENQPQHF.